Each of the 21 T cell receptor beta chains below was sequenced from the same sample in a study of shared clonotypes between healthy human individuals. Here immunoSEQ multiplex PCR was the method, and the copy in TCRdb shows in-frame clones only, minus some. The data hold about 680,000 clones, with 74% observed a single time. Sample: memory CD4+ T cells sorted from blood. Documented subset: CD45RA-negative fraction. The receptors come from a woman in her 30s in good health.

V and J are TRBV9 and TRBJ1-4, with no clear D. V lost 0 bases, J lost 4 bases, and 10 bases lay in between. Germline V CDR1 and CDR2: SGDLS, YYNGEE. The CDR3 totals 15 residues. CDR3 protein: CASSVEGFLNEKLFF. In nucleotides, the CDR3 is TGTGCCAGCAGCGTAGAAGGGTTTCTTAATGAAAAACTGTTTTTT. The whole variable domain, filled in from reference TRBV9 and TRBJ1-4, reads DSGVTQTPKHLITATGQRVTLRCSPRSGDLSVYWYQQSLDQGLQFLIQYYNGEERAKGNILERFSAQQFPDLHSELNLSSLELGDSALYFCASSVEGFLNEKLFFGSGTQLSVL.

J is TRBJ2-3 and V is TRBV5-6, with D hard to call. The CDR3 length is 16 residues. CDR1 and CDR2 (germline): SGHDT, YYEEEE. V lost 1 base and J 0 bases, leaving 12 bases between the germline ends. CDR3 bases: TGTGCCAGCAGCTTGTTGGCGAACCCTAGCACAGATACGCAGTATTTT. Protein sequence: CASSLLANPSTDTQYF. Using reference TRBV5-6 and TRBJ2-3 for the parts outside the CDR3, the full variable domain is DAGVTQSPTHLIKTRGQQVTLRCSPKSGHDTVSWYQQALGQGPQFIFQYYEEEERQRGNFPDRFSGHQFPNYSSELNVNALLLGDSALYLCASSLLANPSTDTQYFGPGTRLTVL.

The chain couples TRBV27 to TRBJ2-3; no clear D. The V gene lost 2 bases and the J gene lost 6 bases, with 12 bases spanning the gap. CDR1 is MNHEY and CDR2 is SMNVEV in the germline V gene (reference sequence). This CDR3 contains 14 residues. CDR3 in amino acids: CASSLDLASDTQYF. In DNA form, the CDR3 reads TGTGCCAGCAGTTTAGACTTAGCTTCCGATACGCAGTATTTT.

Written as DNA, the CDR3 is TGTGCCAGCAGTGAGGCGATCTGGAGCTCCTACGAGCAGTACTTC. It encodes CASSEAIWSSYEQYF. This chain links TRBV6-1 with TRBJ2-7; no firm D call. Germline assignment: CDR1 MNHNS and CDR2 SASEGT. The CDR3 is made up of 15 amino acids. Trimming removed 3 bases at V and 0 bases at J, with 12 bases between.

As DNA, the CDR3 is TGTGCCAGCGCTACGGGACAGGGGGGCTCCGGGGCCAACGTCCTGACTTTC. Residues: CASATGQGGSGANVLTF. J is TRBJ2-6 and V is TRBV7-3, with TRBD1 matching over 11 bases. The CDR3 is 17 residues long. Trimming at V came to 8 bases and at J to 4 bases, leaving 10 bases not matched to a gene. Germline V CDR1 and CDR2: SGHTA, FQGTGA.

This clone was seen a handful of times. V gene TRBV2 combines with J gene TRBJ2-5, with a weak D call TRBD2 (6 bases). Trimming left V 10 bases short and J 2 bases short, with 14 bases between. The CDR3 contains 13 residues. Germline loops: CDR1 SNHLY, CDR2 FYNNEI. The CDR3, as DNA: TGTGCCACCGGCCCGGGACTTCAAGAGACCCAGTACTTC. It encodes CATGPGLQETQYF.

The chain is built from TRBV19 and TRBJ2-2; TRBD1 is a possible D gene (5 bases). The CDR3 is made up of 13 amino acids. Germline assignment: CDR1 LNHDA and CDR2 SQIVND (reference sequence). Between the trimmed V and J ends, which lost 3 bases and 5 bases, there was a span of 7 bases. In DNA, the CDR3 is TGTGCCAGTAGTATTTCAGGGACCGGGGAGCTGTTTTTT. It translates to CASSISGTGELFF. Full variable domain (remainder filled in from reference TRBV19 and TRBJ2-2): DGGITQSPKYLFRKEGQNVTLSCEQNLNHDAMYWYRQDPGQGLRLIYYSQIVNDFQKGDIAEGYSVSREKKESFPLTVTSAQKNPTAFYLCASSISGTGELFFGEGSRLTVL.

This rearrangement joins TRBV6-1 to TRBJ2-1; 12 positions agree with TRBD2. The junction had 7 bases not matched to a gene; V was cut back by 4 bases and J by 6 bases. Per germline, CDR1 MNHNS and CDR2 SASEGT. This CDR3 spans 16 amino acids. The CDR3 reads CASSVPTSGRFNEQFF. The CDR3, as DNA: TGTGCCAGCAGTGTCCCCACTAGCGGGAGGTTCAATGAGCAGTTCTTC.

This chain connects TRBV28 to TRBJ2-3, with D possibly TRBD1 on 8 matching bases. Germline V gene sequence: CDR1 MDHEN, CDR2 SYDVKM. Trimming cost V 5 bases and J 4 bases, with 16 bases left between them. CDR3 length: 15 residues. The CDR3: CASSPRTGRADTQYF. DNA of the CDR3: TGTGCCAGCAGTCCCCGGACAGGGAGGGCAGATACGCAGTATTTT.

The chain recombines TRBV18 with TRBJ2-6; D could derive from TRBD1 or TRBD2 (5 bases each). V was shortened by 6 bases and J by 0 bases, with 12 bases between the two germline ends. CDR1 and CDR2 from the germline V gene are KGHSH and LQKENI. This CDR3 has 16 residues. This chain's CDR3 is CASSSRAGSGANVLTF. DNA of the CDR3: TGTGCCAGCTCGTCCAGGGCGGGCTCTGGGGCCAACGTCCTGACTTTC.

As to this clone: The same CDR3 also results from other DNA sequences found in this sample. The chain recombines TRBV19 with TRBJ2-1, with 9 nucleotides matching TRBD2. CDR1 LNHDA and CDR2 SQIVND come from the germline V gene (reference sequence). V dropped 3 bases and J dropped 7; count of bases not matched to a gene: 7. CDR3 size: 15 residues. The CDR3 bases are TGTGCCAGTAGTATCCAAGCGGGAGGTAGGAATGAGCAGTTCTTC. As protein: CASSIQAGGRNEQFF. Variable domain in full (rest from reference TRBV19 and TRBJ2-1): DGGITQSPKYLFRKEGQNVTLSCEQNLNHDAMYWYRQDPGQGLRLIYYSQIVNDFQKGDIAEGYSVSREKKESFPLTVTSAQKNPTAFYLCASSIQAGGRNEQFFGPGTRLTVL.

With respect to this clone: It is likely a read error: a sequence one base away is far more abundant. The chain couples TRBV11-3 to TRBJ2-1; TRBD2 might be the D (6 bases). This CDR3 comprises 12 residues. Deletions cut 5 bases from V and 7 bases from J, with 9 bases between. Per germline, CDR1 SGHNT and CDR2 YENEEA. The CDR3 region is CASSPGGNEQFF. In DNA form, the CDR3 reads TGTGCCAGCAGCCCTGGGGGGAATGAGCAGTTCTTC.

V usage is TRBV5-4 and J usage is TRBJ1-1; D might be TRBD1 (6 bases). The CDR3 consists of 13 residues. Trimming shortened V by 0 bases and J by 6 bases, and 9 bases separated the two germline ends. Germline loops: CDR1 SGHNT, CDR2 YYREEE (reference sequence). The CDR3 is CASSLAGAAEAFF. The DNA of the CDR3 is TGTGCCAGCAGCTTGGCAGGGGCGGCTGAAGCTTTCTTT.

The V call is TRBV5-1, the J call TRBJ2-1, with 11 bases that match TRBD2. Looked up from germline, CDR1 is SGHRS and CDR2 is YFSETQ. The CDR3 covers 15 residues. The V and J ends lost 5 bases and 4 bases, in that order; junction bases with no gene match: 5. The CDR3 DNA is TGCGCCAGCAGAACCGGGACTAGCGGATACAATGAGCAGTTCTTC. This gives the protein CASRTGTSGYNEQFF.

The V gene is TRBV6-5, the J gene TRBJ1-1, with D tentatively TRBD1 (5 bases). CDR1 and CDR2 (germline): MNHEY, SVGAGI. The CDR3 covers 14 residues. The V end was cut by 6 bases, the J end by 6 bases, with 17 bases between. The CDR3 nucleotides are TGTGCCAGCAGGCTGAGGACGGGACCTTCTGAAGCTTTCTTT. It encodes CASRLRTGPSEAFF.

The rearrangement uses TRBV28 and TRBJ2-5, with 8 bases lining up with TRBD1. J was trimmed by 4 bases and V by 7 bases; bases with no gene match: 8. Germline-derived CDR1 and CDR2 are MDHEN and SYDVKM. CDR3 size: 14 residues. CDR3 sequence: CASTDRGWVETQYF. In DNA form, the CDR3 reads TGTGCCAGCACCGACAGGGGTTGGGTAGAGACCCAGTACTTC.

The chain combines TRBV6-4 with TRBJ2-1, with 8 bases matching TRBD2. Germline-derived CDR1 and CDR2 are MRHNA and SNTAGT. The CDR3 covers 17 residues. The ends lost 0 bases at V and 1 base at J; junction bases unmatched: 5. CDR3 sequence: CASSDSESGRSYNEQFF. In DNA form, the CDR3 reads TGTGCCAGCAGTGACTCGGAAAGCGGGAGATCCTACAATGAGCAGTTCTTC.

This clone was seen repeatedly, ten times or more. The chain joins TRBV9 to TRBJ2-1; 8 nucleotides line up with TRBD2. With V trimmed by 4 bases and J by 7 bases, 13 bases remained unmatched. The CDR3 has 16 amino acids. Looked up from germline, CDR1 is SGDLS and CDR2 is YYNGEE. The chain's CDR3 is CASSSTLAGIMNEQFF. CDR3 bases: TGTGCCAGCAGCTCCACCCTAGCGGGTATTATGAATGAGCAGTTCTTC.

V and J are TRBV9 and TRBJ2-3; D gene unclear. This CDR3 has 15 residues. The germline V and J ends were trimmed by 3 bases and 3 bases, with 14 bases remaining between them. CDR1 is SGDLS and CDR2 is YYNGEE in the germline V gene. This CDR3 is CASSAFDPGTDTQYF. The CDR3 coding sequence is TGTGCCAGCAGCGCCTTCGACCCCGGGACAGATACGCAGTATTTT.

The chain is built from TRBV6-6 and TRBJ2-5, with D tentatively TRBD2 (6 bases). The length of the CDR3 is 14 residues. In germline, CDR1 is MNHNY, CDR2 SVGAGI (reference sequence). V lost 2 bases to trimming and J lost 1 base, with 8 bases between them. CDR3 DNA sequence: TGTGCCAGCAGTTACGCGGGGACCCAAGAGACCCAGTACTTC. Translating gives CASSYAGTQETQYF.

This clone was observed a single time. The chain links TRBV19 to TRBJ2-1, with 7 bases lining up with TRBD1. V was clipped by 5 bases and J by 8 bases; unmatched bases: 12. The CDR3 contains 15 residues. Germline V gene lookup returns CDR1 LNHDA and CDR2 SQIVND (reference sequence). The CDR3 sequence is CASSSHRGFVDEQFF. The CDR3 coding sequence is TGTGCCAGTAGTTCCCACAGGGGCTTCGTGGATGAGCAGTTCTTC. The variable domain in full, with the rest retrieved from reference TRBV19 and TRBJ2-1, is DGGITQSPKYLFRKEGQNVTLSCEQNLNHDAMYWYRQDPGQGLRLIYYSQIVNDFQKGDIAEGYSVSREKKESFPLTVTSAQKNPTAFYLCASSSHRGFVDEQFFGPGTRLTVL.